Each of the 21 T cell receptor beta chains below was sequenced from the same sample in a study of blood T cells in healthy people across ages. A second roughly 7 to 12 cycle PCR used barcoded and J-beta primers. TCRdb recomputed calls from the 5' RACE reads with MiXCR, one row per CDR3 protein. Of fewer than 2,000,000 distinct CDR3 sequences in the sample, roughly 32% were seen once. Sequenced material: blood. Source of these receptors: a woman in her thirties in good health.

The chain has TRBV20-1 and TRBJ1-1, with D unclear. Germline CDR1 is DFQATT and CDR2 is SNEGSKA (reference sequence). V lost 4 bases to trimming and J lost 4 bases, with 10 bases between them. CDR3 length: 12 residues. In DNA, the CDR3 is TGCAGTGCTACCGGCCGGGCCACTGAAGCTTTCTTT. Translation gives CSATGRATEAFF.

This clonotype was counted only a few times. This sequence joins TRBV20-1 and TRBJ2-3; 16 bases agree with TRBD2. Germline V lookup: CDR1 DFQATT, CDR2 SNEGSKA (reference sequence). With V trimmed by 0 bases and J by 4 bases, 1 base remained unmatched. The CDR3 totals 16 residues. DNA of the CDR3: TGCAGTGCTAGAGACGGGACTAGCGGGAGGGCAGATACGCAGTATTTT. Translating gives CSARDGTSGRADTQYF.

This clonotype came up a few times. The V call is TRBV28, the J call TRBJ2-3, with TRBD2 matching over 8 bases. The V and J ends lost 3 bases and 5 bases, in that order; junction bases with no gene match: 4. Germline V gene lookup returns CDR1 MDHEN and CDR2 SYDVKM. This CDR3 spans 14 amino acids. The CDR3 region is CASSFLREEDTQYF. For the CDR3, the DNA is TGTGCCAGCAGTTTTTTGCGGGAGGAAGATACGCAGTATTTT.

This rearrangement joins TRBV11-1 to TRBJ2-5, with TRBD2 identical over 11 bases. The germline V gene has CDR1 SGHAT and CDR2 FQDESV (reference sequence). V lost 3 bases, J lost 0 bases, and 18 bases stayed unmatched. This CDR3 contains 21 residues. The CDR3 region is CASSFRPLPGLAAPHQETQYF. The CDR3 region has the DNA TGTGCCAGCAGCTTTAGGCCCTTACCGGGACTAGCGGCACCCCACCAAGAGACCCAGTACTTC.

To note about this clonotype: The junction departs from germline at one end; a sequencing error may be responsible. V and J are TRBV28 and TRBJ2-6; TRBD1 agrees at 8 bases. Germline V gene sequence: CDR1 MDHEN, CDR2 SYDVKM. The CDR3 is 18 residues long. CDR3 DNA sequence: TGTGCCGGCAGTAAGCTAACAGGGGGGTTCTCTGGGGCCAACGTCCTGACTTTC. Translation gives CAGSKLTGGFSGANVLTF.

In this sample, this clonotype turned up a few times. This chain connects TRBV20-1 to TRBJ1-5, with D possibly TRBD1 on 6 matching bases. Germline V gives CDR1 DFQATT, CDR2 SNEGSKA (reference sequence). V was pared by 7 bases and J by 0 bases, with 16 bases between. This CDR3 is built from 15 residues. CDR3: CSGSRGGSSNQPQHF. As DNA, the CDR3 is TGCAGTGGATCAAGGGGGGGCAGTAGCAATCAGCCCCAGCATTTT.

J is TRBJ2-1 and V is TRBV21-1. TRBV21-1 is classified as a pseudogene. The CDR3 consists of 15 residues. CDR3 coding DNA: TGTGCCGAAAAAGGTCGGCTGCAAACCTACAATGAGCAGTTCTTC. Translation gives CAEKGRLQTYNEQFF.

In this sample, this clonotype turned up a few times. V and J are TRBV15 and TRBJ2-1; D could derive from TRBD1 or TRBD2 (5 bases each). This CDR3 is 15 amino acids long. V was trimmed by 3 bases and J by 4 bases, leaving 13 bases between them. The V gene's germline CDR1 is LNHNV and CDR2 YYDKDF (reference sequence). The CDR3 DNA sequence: TGTGCCACCAGCAGCACACGGGGCTTTTACAATGAGCAGTTCTTC. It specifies CATSSTRGFYNEQFF. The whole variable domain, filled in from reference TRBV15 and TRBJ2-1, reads DAMVIQNPRYQVTQFGKPVTLSCSQTLNHNVMYWYQQKSSQAPKLLFHYYDKDFNNEADTPDNFQSRRPNTSFCFLDIRSPGLGDTAMYLCATSSTRGFYNEQFFGPGTRLTVL.

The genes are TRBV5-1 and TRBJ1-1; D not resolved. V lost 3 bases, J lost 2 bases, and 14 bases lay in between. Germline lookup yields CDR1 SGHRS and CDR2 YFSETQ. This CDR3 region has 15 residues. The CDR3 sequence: CASSSAESANTEAFF. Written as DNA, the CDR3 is TGCGCCAGCAGCTCGGCGGAGTCCGCTAACACTGAAGCTTTCTTT.

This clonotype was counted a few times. The CDR3 coding sequence is TGCAGTGCTAGAGGCCCTCCTTGGGAGTCTAACTATGGCTACACCTTC. This gives the protein CSARGPPWESNYGYTF. The chain couples TRBV20-1 to TRBJ1-2; D gene uncertain. The germline gives CDR1 DFQATT, CDR2 SNEGSKA (reference sequence). The CDR3 runs to 16 residues. Trimming shortened V by 1 base and J by 0 bases, and 15 bases separated the two germline ends.

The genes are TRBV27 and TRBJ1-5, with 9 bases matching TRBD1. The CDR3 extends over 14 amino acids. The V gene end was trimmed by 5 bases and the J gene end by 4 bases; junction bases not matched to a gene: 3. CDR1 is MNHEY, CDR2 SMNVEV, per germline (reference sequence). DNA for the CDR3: TGTGCCAGCAGTGGGACAGGGTGGAATCAGCCCCAGCATTTT. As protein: CASSGTGWNQPQHF.

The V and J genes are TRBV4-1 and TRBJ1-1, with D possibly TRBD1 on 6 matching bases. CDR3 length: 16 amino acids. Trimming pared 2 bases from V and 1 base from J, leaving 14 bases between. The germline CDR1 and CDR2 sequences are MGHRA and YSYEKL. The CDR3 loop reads CASSQIPGVENTEAFF. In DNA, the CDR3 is TGCGCCAGCAGCCAAATCCCAGGGGTAGAGAACACTGAAGCTTTCTTT.

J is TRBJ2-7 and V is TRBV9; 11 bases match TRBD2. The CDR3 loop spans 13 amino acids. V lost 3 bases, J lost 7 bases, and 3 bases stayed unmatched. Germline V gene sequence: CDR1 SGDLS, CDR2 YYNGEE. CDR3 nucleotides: TGTGCCAGCAGCGACCTAGCGGGGGGAGAGCAGTACTTC. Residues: CASSDLAGGEQYF.

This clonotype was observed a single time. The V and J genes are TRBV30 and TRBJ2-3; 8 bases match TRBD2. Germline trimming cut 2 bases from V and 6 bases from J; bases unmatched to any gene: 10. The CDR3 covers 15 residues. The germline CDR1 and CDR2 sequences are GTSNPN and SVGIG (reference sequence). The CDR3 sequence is CAWSFGGASIDTQYF. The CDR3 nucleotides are TGTGCCTGGAGTTTCGGGGGGGCCTCCATCGATACGCAGTATTTT.

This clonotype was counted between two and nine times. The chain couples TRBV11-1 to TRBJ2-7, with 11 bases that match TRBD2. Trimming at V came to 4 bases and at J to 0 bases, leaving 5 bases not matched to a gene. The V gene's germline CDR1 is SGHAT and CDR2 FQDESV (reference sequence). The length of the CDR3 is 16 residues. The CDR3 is CASSSVGTSGSYEQYF. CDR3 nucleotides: TGTGCCAGCAGCTCCGTTGGGACTAGCGGCTCCTACGAGCAGTACTTC.

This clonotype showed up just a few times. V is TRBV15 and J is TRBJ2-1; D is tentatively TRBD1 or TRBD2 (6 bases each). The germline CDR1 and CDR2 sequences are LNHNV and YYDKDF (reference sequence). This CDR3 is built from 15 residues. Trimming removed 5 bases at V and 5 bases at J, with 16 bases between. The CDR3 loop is CATSLGPGGNNEQFF. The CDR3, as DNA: TGTGCCACCAGCTTAGGACCCGGGGGCAACAATGAGCAGTTCTTC. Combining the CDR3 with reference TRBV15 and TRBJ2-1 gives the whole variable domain DAMVIQNPRYQVTQFGKPVTLSCSQTLNHNVMYWYQQKSSQAPKLLFHYYDKDFNNEADTPDNFQSRRPNTSFCFLDIRSPGLGDTAMYLCATSLGPGGNNEQFFGPGTRLTVL.

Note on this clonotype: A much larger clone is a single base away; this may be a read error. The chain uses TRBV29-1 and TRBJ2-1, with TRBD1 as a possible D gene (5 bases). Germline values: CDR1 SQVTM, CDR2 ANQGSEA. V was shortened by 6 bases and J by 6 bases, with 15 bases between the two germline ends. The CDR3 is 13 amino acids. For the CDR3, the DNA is TGCAGCGTAGACCCACAGGACGGCAATGAGCAGTTCTTC. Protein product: CSVDPQDGNEQFF.

For the CDR3, the DNA is TGTGCCAGCAGCCAATCCCCCGGGACTGAAGCTTTCTTT. Its translation: CASSQSPGTEAFF. J is TRBJ1-1 and V is TRBV3-1; D remains unclear. Deletions cut 2 bases from V and 5 bases from J, with 9 bases between. This CDR3 has 13 amino acids. Germline V gene data show CDR1 as LGHDT and CDR2 as YNNKEL (reference sequence).

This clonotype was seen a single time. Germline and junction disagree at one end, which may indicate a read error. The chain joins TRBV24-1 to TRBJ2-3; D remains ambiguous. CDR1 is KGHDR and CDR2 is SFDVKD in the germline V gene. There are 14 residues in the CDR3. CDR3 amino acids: CATGDSRSTDTQYF. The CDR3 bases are TGTGCCACCGGTGACTCGAGGAGCACAGATACGCAGTATTTT.

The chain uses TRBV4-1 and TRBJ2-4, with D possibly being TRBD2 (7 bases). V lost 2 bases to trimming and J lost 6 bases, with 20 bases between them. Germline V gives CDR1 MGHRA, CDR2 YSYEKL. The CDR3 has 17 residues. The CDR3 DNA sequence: TGCGCCAGCAGCCAAAACCTACAGGGATCGGGGGGAAACATTCAGTACTTC. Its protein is CASSQNLQGSGGNIQYF.

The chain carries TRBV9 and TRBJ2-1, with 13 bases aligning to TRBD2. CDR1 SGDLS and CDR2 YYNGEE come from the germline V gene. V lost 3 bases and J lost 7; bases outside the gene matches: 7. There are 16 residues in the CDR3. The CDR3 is CASSAQLAGGGNEQFF. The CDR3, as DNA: TGTGCCAGCAGCGCGCAACTAGCGGGAGGGGGTAATGAGCAGTTCTTC.